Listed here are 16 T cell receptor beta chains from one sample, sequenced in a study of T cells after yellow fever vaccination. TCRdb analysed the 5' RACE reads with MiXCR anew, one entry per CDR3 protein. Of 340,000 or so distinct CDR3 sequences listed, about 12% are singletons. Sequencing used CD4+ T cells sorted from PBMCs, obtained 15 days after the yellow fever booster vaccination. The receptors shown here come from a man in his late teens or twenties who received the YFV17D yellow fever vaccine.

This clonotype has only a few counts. In DNA, the CDR3 is TGTGCCAGCAGCGTAGGGGGACAGCTGAACACTGAAGCTTTCTTT. It specifies CASSVGGQLNTEAFF. This chain connects TRBV9 to TRBJ1-1; 7 bases align to TRBD1. Germline V gives CDR1 SGDLS, CDR2 YYNGEE. The V and J ends lost 0 bases and 0 bases, in that order; junction bases with no gene match: 2. The CDR3 contains 15 residues.

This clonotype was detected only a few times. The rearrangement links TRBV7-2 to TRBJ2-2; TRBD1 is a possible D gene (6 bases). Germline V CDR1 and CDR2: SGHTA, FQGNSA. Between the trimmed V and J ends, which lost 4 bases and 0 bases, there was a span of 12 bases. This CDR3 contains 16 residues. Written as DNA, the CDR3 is TGTGCCAGCAGCTCGGGACACACCGCGAACACCGGGGAGCTGTTTTTT. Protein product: CASSSGHTANTGELFF. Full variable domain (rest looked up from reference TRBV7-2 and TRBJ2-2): GAGVSQSPSNKVTEKGKDVELRCDPISGHTALYWYRQSLGQGLEFLIYFQGNSAPDKSGLPSDRFSAERTGGSVSTLTIQRTQQEDSAVYLCASSSGHTANTGELFFGEGSRLTVL.

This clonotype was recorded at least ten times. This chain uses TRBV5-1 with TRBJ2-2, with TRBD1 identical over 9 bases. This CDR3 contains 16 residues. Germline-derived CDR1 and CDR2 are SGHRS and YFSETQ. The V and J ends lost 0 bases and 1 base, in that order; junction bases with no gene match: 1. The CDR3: CASSLEGQGNTGELFF. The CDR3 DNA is TGCGCCAGCAGCTTGGAGGGACAGGGGAACACCGGGGAGCTGTTTTTT.

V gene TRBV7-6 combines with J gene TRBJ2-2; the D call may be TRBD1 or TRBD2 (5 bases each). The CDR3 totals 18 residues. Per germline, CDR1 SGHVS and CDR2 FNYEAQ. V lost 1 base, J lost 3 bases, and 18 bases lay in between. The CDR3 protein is CASSLGREWVMHTGELFF. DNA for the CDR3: TGTGCCAGCAGCTTAGGCAGGGAGTGGGTAATGCACACCGGGGAGCTGTTTTTT.

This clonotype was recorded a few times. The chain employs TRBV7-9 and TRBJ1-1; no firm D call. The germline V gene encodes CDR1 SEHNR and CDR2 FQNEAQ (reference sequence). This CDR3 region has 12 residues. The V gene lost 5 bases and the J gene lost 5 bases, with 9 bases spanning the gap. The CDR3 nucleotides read TGTGCCAGCAGCGCCTTGGTGACTGAAGCTTTCTTT. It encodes CASSALVTEAFF.

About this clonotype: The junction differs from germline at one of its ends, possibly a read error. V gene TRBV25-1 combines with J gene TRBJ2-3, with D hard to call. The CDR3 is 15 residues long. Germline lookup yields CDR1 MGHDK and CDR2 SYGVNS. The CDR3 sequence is CATASGLGFTVTQYF. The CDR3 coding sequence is TGTGCCACAGCAAGTGGTTTGGGGTTCACAGTTACGCAGTATTTT.

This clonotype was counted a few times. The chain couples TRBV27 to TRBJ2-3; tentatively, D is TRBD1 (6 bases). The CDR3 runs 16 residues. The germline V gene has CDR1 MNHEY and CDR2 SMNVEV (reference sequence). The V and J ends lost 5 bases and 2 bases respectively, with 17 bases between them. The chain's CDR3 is CASSAPDRYYTDTQYF. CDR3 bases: TGTGCCAGCAGTGCGCCGGACAGATACTACACAGATACGCAGTATTTT.

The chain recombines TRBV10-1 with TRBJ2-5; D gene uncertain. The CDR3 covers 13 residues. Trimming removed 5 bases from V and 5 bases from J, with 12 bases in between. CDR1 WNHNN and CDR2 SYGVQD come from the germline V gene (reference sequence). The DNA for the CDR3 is TGCGCCAGCAGTCAAGATTCCAGGGAGACCCAGTACTTC. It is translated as CASSQDSRETQYF.

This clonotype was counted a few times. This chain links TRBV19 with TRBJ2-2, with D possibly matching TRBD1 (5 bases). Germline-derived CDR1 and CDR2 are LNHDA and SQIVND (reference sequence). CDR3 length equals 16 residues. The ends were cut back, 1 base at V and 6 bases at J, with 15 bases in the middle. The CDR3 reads CASSIVRVSDAGELFF. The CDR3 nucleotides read TGTGCCAGTAGTATAGTCAGGGTTTCGGACGCCGGGGAGCTGTTTTTT.

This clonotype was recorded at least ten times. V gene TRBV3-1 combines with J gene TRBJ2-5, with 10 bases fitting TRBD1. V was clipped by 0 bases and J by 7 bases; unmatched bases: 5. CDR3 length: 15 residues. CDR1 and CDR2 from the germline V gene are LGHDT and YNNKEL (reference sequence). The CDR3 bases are TGTGCCAGCAGCCAAGAGCGCAGACAGGGGGCGACCCAGTACTTC. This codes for CASSQERRQGATQYF.

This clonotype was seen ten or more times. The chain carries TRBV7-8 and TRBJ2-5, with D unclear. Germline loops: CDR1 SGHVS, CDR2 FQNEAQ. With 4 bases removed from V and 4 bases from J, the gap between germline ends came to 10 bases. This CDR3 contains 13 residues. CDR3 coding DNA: TGTGCCAGCAGCTCCGGTAGTCGAGAGACCCAGTACTTC. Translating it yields CASSSGSRETQYF.

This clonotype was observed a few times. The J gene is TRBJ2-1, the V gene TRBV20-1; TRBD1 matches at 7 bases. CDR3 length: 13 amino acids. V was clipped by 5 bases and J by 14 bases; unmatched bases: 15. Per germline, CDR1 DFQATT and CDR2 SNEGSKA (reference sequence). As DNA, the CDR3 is TGCAGTGCTCCCCACCCCGGACAGGTAATGGAGTTCTTC. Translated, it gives CSAPHPGQVMEFF.

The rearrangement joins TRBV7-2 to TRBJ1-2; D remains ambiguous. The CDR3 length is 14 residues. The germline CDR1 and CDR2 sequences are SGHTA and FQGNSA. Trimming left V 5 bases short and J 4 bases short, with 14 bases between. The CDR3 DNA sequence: TGTGCCAGCAGCCCCGGGGTGGGAGGCTATGGCTACACCTTC. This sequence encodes CASSPGVGGYGYTF.

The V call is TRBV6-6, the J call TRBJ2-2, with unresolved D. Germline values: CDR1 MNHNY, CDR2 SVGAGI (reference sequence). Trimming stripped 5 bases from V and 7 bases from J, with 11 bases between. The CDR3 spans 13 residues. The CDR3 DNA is TGTGCCAGCAGTGAAGCGAAGGTCGGGGAGCTGTTTTTT. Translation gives CASSEAKVGELFF.

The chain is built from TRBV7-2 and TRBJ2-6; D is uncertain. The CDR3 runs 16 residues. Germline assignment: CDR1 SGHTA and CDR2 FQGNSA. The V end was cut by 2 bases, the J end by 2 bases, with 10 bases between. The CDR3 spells CASSLWGLAGANVLTF. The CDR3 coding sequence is TGTGCCAGCAGCTTATGGGGTTTGGCTGGGGCCAACGTCCTGACTTTC.

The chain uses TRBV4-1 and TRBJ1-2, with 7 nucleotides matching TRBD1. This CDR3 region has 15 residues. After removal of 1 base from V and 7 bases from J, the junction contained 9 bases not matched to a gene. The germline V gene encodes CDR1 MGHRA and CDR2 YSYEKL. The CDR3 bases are TGCGCCAGCAGCCAAGCCGGGACAGTCGTCCGTGGCTACACCTTC. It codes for CASSQAGTVVRGYTF.